A single sample is the source of the 12 T cell receptor beta chains below, sequenced in a study of blood T cell repertoires in COVID-19. The repertoire was sequenced with immunoSEQ multiplex PCR; TCRdb's copy has only in-frame clones and lacks some. The sample includes more than 300,000 clones, 85% to 95% of them seen just once. Sequencing was done on a sample of PBMCs or T cells enriched from blood (not recorded which). The origin of the receptors is a woman in her twenties or thirties who had been exposed to COVID-19.

The rearrangement uses TRBV6-6 and TRBJ1-4; 9 nucleotides agree with TRBD1. The V segment lost 5 bases and the J segment 5 bases; nucleotides outside the gene matches: 6. CDR1 MNHNY and CDR2 SVGAGI come from the germline V gene (reference sequence). This CDR3 has 15 residues. The DNA for the CDR3 is TGTGCCAGCAGTACCCTGGGACAGGGAAATGAAAAACTGTTTTTT. Its protein is CASSTLGQGNEKLFF.

This clone has just one count. J is TRBJ1-1 and V is TRBV5-1; 10 bases map to TRBD1. The V gene end was trimmed by 4 bases and the J gene end by 6 bases; junction bases not matched to a gene: 6. CDR1 is SGHRS, CDR2 YFSETQ, per germline. The CDR3 length is 14 residues. DNA for the CDR3: TGCGCCAGCAGCCCGGACAGGGGGGGCCCTGAAGCTTTCTTT. It encodes CASSPDRGGPEAFF.

The J gene is TRBJ1-1, the V gene TRBV7-9, with 7 nucleotides matching TRBD1. Germline CDR1 reads SEHNR; CDR2 reads FQNEAQ (reference sequence). The J segment lost 2 bases and the V segment lost 5 bases, leaving 8 bases of the junction unmatched. This CDR3 has 15 amino acids. The CDR3 loop reads CASSPDRAANTEAFF. For the CDR3, the DNA is TGTGCCAGCAGCCCCGACAGGGCTGCTAACACTGAAGCTTTCTTT. The full variable domain, with the rest looked up from reference TRBV7-9 and TRBJ1-1, is DTGVSQNPRHKITKRGQNVTFRCDPISEHNRLYWYRQTLGQGPEFLTYFQNEAQLEKSRLLSDRFSAERPKGSFSTLEIQRTEQGDSAMYLCASSPDRAANTEAFFGQGTRLTVV.

The chain is built from TRBV19 and TRBJ1-5; 7 bases align to TRBD1. The trim removed 2 bases at V and 7 bases at J, leaving 5 bases unmatched. Germline CDR1 reads LNHDA; CDR2 reads SQIVND (reference sequence). The CDR3 consists of 14 residues. The CDR3 spells CASSIKGAGQPQHF. The CDR3 DNA sequence: TGTGCCAGTAGTATAAAGGGGGCCGGGCAGCCCCAGCATTTT.

This chain uses TRBV29-1 with TRBJ1-2; 7 bases are shared with TRBD1. Per the germline V gene, CDR1 is SQVTM and CDR2 is ANQGSEA. Trimming removed 7 bases from V and 6 bases from J; junction bases left unmatched: 11. This CDR3 spans 13 amino acids. The CDR3 loop is CSAITGTGDGYTF. CDR3 sequence (DNA): TGCAGCGCAATAACCGGTACAGGGGATGGCTACACCTTC.

The J gene is TRBJ2-2, the V gene TRBV4-2, with TRBD2 matching 13 bases. This CDR3 comprises 21 residues. Germline CDR1 and CDR2: LGHNA and YNFKEQ. With 1 base clipped from V and 3 bases from J, the junction kept 14 bases outside the gene matches. Here the CDR3 DNA reads TGTGCCAGCAGCCAAGGCCCCGGACGACTAGCGGGGGGTATGGACACCGGGGAGCTGTTTTTT. This translates into CASSQGPGRLAGGMDTGELFF.

The chain uses TRBV5-1 and TRBJ1-4; no clear D gene. The V end lost 4 bases, the J end lost 0 bases, and 7 bases lay between the germline ends. This CDR3 region has 14 residues. The germline gives CDR1 SGHRS, CDR2 YFSETQ. CDR3 in DNA: TGCGCCAGCAGCCAGCGGGCAACTAATGAAAAACTGTTTTTT. The encoded protein is CASSQRATNEKLFF.

The V gene is TRBV2, the J gene TRBJ2-2; 8 bases are shared with TRBD1. The CDR3 runs 15 residues. Germline trimming cut 5 bases from V and 2 bases from J; bases unmatched to any gene: 4. Germline V gene lookup returns CDR1 SNHLY and CDR2 FYNNEI. Written as DNA, the CDR3 is TGTGCCAGCAGTAGACAGGGGTCCAACACCGGGGAGCTGTTTTTT. Translation: CASSRQGSNTGELFF.

The chain is built from TRBV25-1 and TRBJ1-2, with a weak D call TRBD1 (6 bases). The CDR3 has 13 amino acids. Trimming cost V 6 bases and J 7 bases, with 15 bases left between them. Per the germline V gene, CDR1 is MGHDK and CDR2 is SYGVNS. CDR3 region: CASRNRVLGGYTF. In nucleotides, the CDR3 is TGTGCCAGCAGAAACAGGGTTCTCGGTGGCTACACCTTC.

The V and J genes are TRBV3-1 (or the pseudogene TRBV3-2) and TRBJ1-3; TRBD1 matches at 9 bases. The CDR3 has 15 residues. Germline trimming cut 2 bases from V and 8 bases from J; bases unmatched to any gene: 7. CDR1 LGHDT and CDR2 YNNKEL come from the germline V gene (reference sequence). The CDR3 bases are TGTGCCAGCAGCCAACTCCCGGACAGGGGATACACCATATATTTT. This gives the protein CASSQLPDRGYTIYF.

The V call is TRBV5-4, the J call TRBJ2-5; a weak D match, TRBD2 (6 bases). CDR3 length: 14 residues. Per the germline V gene, CDR1 is SGHNT and CDR2 is YYREEE (reference sequence). Trimming left V 5 bases short and J 5 bases short, with 16 bases between. The CDR3 sequence is CASRGYSGTETQYF. CDR3 coding DNA: TGTGCCAGCAGGGGATATAGCGGCACGGAGACCCAGTACTTC.

The genes are TRBV5-5 and TRBJ1-6, with D hard to call. Per germline, CDR1 SGHKS and CDR2 YYEKEE (reference sequence). The CDR3 consists of 16 residues. V was clipped by 1 base and J by 0 bases, with 8 bases between them. The CDR3 DNA follows: TGTGCCAGCAGCTTGCGAGCGAGCTCCTATAATTCACCCCTCCACTTT. It is translated as CASSLRASSYNSPLHF.